Presented here are 10 T cell receptor beta chains from one specimen sequenced in a study of tumor-infiltrating lymphocytes in primary liver carcinoma. The authors took blood RNA from unsorted whole blood and also extracted germline DNA. Total RNA (approximately 500 ng) served as template for TCR beta cDNA synthesis primed by a constant-region primer. Three-round nested multiplex PCR performed with slightly modified ARM-PCR produced the TCR beta libraries. A C-beta reverse primer and TRBV1-TRBV30 forward primers served in each of the first two PCR rounds, at around 10 cycles apiece. TCRdb used MiXCR to reprocess the multiplex PCR reads, holding one entry per CDR3 protein. The sample contains approximately 320,000 distinct CDR3 sequences, around three fifths of which appear only once. Sequenced sample: peripheral blood. These TCRs come from a woman aged 25 to 39 with primary liver carcinoma and hepatitis B virus infection.

The chain employs TRBV10-2 and TRBJ2-2; 7 nucleotides align to TRBD1. CDR1 is WSHSY, CDR2 SAAADI, per germline. The CDR3 totals 15 residues. Trimming cost V 10 bases and J 2 bases; bases outside gene matches: 10. CDR3: CANRTRDSNTGELFF. In nucleotides, the CDR3 is TGCGCCAACAGGACCCGGGACAGTAACACCGGGGAGCTGTTTTTT.

This clonotype was counted a few times. The J gene is TRBJ2-1, the V gene TRBV28, with TRBD2 matching over 12 bases. V shed 6 bases, J shed 0 bases, and the junction held 3 bases outside the gene matches. This CDR3 comprises 16 residues. Germline V gives CDR1 MDHEN, CDR2 SYDVKM. The DNA for the CDR3 is TGTGCCAGCAGGCCTAGCGGGAGGGTCTCCTACAATGAGCAGTTCTTC. Amino acid sequence: CASRPSGRVSYNEQFF. The variable domain in full, completed from reference TRBV28 and TRBJ2-1, reads DVKVTQSSRYLVKRTGEKVFLECVQDMDHENMFWYRQDPGLGLRLIYFSYDVKMKEKGDIPEGYSVSREKKERFSLILESASTNQTSMYLCASRPSGRVSYNEQFFGPGTRLTVL.

This clonotype is medium-sized by share. The chain has TRBV11-2 and TRBJ2-1; 9 bases align to TRBD2. The CDR3 covers 15 residues. Trimming cost V 3 bases and J 8 bases; bases outside gene matches: 8. CDR1 is SGHAT, CDR2 FQNNGV, per germline. CDR3 sequence reads: CASSLYGGRAYEQFF. As DNA, the CDR3 is TGTGCCAGCAGCTTGTATGGCGGGAGGGCTTATGAGCAGTTCTTC.

This clonotype was recorded many times. V is TRBV4-1 and J is TRBJ1-5, with TRBD1 matching over 7 bases. J lost 4 bases, V lost 1 base, and 7 bases had no gene match. CDR1 and CDR2 from the germline V gene are MGHRA and YSYEKL. The CDR3 extends over 16 amino acids. This CDR3 reads CASSQATRQGNQPQHF. The CDR3 DNA is TGCGCCAGCAGCCAAGCAACTCGACAGGGTAATCAGCCCCAGCATTTT.

This clonotype was observed many times. The V call is TRBV29-1, the J call TRBJ2-3, with D perhaps matching TRBD2 (5 bases). Germline CDR1 reads SQVTM; CDR2 reads ANQGSEA. The CDR3 spans 12 residues. The V end lost 4 bases, the J end lost 0 bases, and 5 bases lay between the germline ends. CDR3 in amino acids: CSVASSTDTQYF. The CDR3 nucleotides are TGCAGCGTTGCTAGCAGCACAGATACGCAGTATTTT.

This chain connects TRBV6-5 to TRBJ2-7; 8 bases are a match to TRBD1. The CDR3 consists of 16 residues. V was clipped by 6 bases and J by 1 base; unmatched bases: 11. Germline loops: CDR1 MNHEY, CDR2 SVGAGI. The CDR3 nucleotides are TGTGCCAGCAGAGAAAACCAGGACAGGGTGTCCTACGAGCAGTACTTC. Translated: CASRENQDRVSYEQYF.

As to this clonotype: A read error is possible here, since a much larger clone lies one base away. The chain recombines TRBV7-9 with TRBJ2-7; TRBD2 matches 7 bases. The CDR3 consists of 14 residues. Germline lookup yields CDR1 SEHNR and CDR2 FQNEAQ (reference sequence). CDR3 in DNA: TGTGTCAGCAGCTCGGGAGGCCTCTCCTACGAGCAGTACTTC. Translated: CVSSSGGLSYEQYF. Full variable domain (outside the CDR3, taken from reference TRBV7-9 and TRBJ2-7): DTGVSQNPRHKITKRGQNVTFRCDPISEHNRLYWYRQTLGQGPEFLTYFQNEAQLEKSRLLSDRFSAERPKGSFSTLEIQRTEQGDSAMYLCVSSSGGLSYEQYFGPGTRLTVT.

Of note for this clonotype: This may be a read error, as it is one base from a much larger clone. CDR3 sequence reads: CASNLGSTGNPGSHNEQFF. The CDR3, as DNA: TGTGCCAGCAACTTAGGGTCGACAGGGAACCCCGGAAGTCACAATGAGCAGTTCTTC. The chain employs TRBV11-1 and TRBJ2-1, with 7 positions matching TRBD1. The length of the CDR3 is 19 residues. The V gene's germline CDR1 is SGHAT and CDR2 FQDESV (reference sequence).

Worth noting for this clonotype: One end of the junction is discordant with germline, which a read error may explain. The V call is TRBV11-2, the J call TRBJ2-7; perhaps TRBD1 as D (6 bases). The CDR3 is 13 residues long. Germline-derived CDR1 and CDR2 are SGHAT and FQNNGV. This CDR3 is CVSSLERTERQYF. The CDR3 nucleotides read TGTGTCAGCAGTTTAGAACGGACAGAGAGACAGTACTTC.

This clonotype was observed at least ten times. This chain uses TRBV6-6 with TRBJ1-2, with unresolved D. Germline V gives CDR1 MNHNY, CDR2 SVGAGI (reference sequence). V lost 0 bases and J lost 8, with 4 bases in between. The CDR3 consists of 11 residues. CDR3 sequence (DNA): TGTGCCAGCAGTTACTCGACGGGCTACACCTTC. Translated: CASSYSTGYTF.